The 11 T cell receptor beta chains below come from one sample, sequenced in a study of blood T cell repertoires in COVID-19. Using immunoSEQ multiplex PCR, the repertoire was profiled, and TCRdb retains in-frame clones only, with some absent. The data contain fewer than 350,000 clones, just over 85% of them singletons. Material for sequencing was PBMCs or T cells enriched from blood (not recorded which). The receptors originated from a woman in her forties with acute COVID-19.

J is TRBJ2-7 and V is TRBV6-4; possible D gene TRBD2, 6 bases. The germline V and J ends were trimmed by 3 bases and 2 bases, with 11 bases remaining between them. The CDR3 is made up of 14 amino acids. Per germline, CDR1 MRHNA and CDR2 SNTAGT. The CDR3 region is CASSDFSGAYEQYF. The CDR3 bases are TGTGCCAGCAGTGATTTCTCGGGGGCCTACGAGCAGTACTTC.

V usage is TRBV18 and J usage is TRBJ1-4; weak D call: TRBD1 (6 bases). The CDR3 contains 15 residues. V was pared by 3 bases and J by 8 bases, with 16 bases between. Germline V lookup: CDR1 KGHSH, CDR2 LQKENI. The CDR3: CASSPVGGASEKLFF. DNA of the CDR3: TGTGCCAGCTCACCCGTTGGGGGGGCTTCCGAAAAACTGTTTTTT.

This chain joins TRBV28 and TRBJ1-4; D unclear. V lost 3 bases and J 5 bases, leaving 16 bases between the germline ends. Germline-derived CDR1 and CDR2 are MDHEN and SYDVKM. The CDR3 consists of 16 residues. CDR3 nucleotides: TGTGCCAGCAGTTTTCCCCCAGGTCTCCGCAATGAAAAACTGTTTTTT. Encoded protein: CASSFPPGLRNEKLFF.

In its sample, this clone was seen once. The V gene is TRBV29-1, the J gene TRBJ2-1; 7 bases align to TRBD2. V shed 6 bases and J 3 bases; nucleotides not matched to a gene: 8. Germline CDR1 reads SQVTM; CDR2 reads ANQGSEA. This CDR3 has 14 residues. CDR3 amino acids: CSVRTSGRYNEQFF. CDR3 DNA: TGCAGCGTAAGGACTAGTGGCCGCTACAATGAGCAGTTCTTC.

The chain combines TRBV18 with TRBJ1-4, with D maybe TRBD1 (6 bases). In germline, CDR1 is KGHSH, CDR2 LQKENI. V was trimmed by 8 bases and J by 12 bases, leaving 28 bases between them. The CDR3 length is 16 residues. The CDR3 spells CASASPNRAARMELFF. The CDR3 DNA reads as TGTGCCAGCGCCAGCCCAAACAGGGCTGCTAGAATGGAACTGTTTTTT. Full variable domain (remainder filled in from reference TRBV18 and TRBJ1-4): NAGVMQNPRHLVRRRGQEARLRCSPMKGHSHVYWYRQLPEEGLKFMVYLQKENIIDESGMPKERFSAEFPKEGPSILRIQQVVRGDSAAYFCASASPNRAARMELFFGSGTQLSVL.

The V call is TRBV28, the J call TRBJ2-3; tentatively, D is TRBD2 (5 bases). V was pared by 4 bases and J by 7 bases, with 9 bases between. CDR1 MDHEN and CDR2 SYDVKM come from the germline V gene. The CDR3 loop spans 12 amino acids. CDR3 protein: CASSSEEYTQYF. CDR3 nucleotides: TGTGCCAGCAGTTCGGAGGAGTATACGCAGTATTTT.

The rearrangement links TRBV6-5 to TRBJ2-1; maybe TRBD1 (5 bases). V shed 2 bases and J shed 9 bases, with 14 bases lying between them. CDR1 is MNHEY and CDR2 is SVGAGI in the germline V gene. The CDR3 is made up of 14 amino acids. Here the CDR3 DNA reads TGTGCCAGCAGTTACGACAGTAAGATCGGTGAGCAGTTCTTC. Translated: CASSYDSKIGEQFF.

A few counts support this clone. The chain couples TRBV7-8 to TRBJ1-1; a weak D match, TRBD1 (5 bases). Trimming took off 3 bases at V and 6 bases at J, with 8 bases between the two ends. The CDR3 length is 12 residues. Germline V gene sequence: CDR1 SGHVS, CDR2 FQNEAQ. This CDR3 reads CASSLGQPEAFF. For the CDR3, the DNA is TGTGCCAGCAGCTTGGGGCAGCCTGAAGCTTTCTTT. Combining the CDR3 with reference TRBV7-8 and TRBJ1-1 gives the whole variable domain GAGVSQSPRYKVAKRGQDVALRCDPISGHVSLFWYQQALGQGPEFLTYFQNEAQLDKSGLPSDRFFAERPEGSVSTLKIQRTQQEDSAVYLCASSLGQPEAFFGQGTRLTVV.

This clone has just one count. CDR3 nucleotide sequence: TGTGCCAGCAGTTATCCCGGGACAGTGTCCGGAAACACCATATATTTT. Translating gives CASSYPGTVSGNTIYF. The genes are TRBV6-2 or TRBV6-3 and TRBJ1-3; 7 bases are shared with TRBD1. V was clipped by 3 bases and J by 4 bases; unmatched bases: 9. CDR3 size: 16 residues. Germline lookup yields CDR1 MNHEY and CDR2 SVGEGT.

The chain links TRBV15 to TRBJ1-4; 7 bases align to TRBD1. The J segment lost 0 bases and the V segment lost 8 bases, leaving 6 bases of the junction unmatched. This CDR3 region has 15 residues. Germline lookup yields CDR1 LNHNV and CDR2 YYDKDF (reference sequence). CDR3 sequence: CATLPDRATNEKLFF. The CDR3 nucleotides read TGTGCCACCCTCCCAGACAGGGCAACTAATGAAAAACTGTTTTTT.

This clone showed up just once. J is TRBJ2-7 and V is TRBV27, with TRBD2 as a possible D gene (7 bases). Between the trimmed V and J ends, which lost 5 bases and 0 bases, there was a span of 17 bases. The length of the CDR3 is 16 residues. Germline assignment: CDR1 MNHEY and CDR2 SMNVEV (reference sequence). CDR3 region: CASSRGGGPGSYEQYF. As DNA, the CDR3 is TGTGCCAGCAGTCGAGGGGGGGGGCCCGGCTCCTACGAGCAGTACTTC.